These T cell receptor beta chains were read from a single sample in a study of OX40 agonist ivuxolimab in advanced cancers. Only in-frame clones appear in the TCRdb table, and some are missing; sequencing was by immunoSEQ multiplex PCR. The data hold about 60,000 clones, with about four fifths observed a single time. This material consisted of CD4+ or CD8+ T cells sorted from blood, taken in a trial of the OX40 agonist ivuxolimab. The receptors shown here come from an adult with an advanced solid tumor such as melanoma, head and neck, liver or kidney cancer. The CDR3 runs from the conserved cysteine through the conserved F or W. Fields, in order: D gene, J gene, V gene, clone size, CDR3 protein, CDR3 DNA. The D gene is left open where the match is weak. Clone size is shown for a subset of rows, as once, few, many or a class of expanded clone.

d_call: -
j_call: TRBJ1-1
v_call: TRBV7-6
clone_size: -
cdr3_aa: CASSLVGSVEAFF
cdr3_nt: TGTGCCAGCAGCTTAGTAGGGTCGGTTGAAGCTTTCTTT

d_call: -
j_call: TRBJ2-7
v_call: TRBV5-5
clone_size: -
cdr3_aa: CASSLGPLEGQPRF
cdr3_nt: TGTGCCAGCAGCTTGGGGCCGTTGGAGGGGCAACCAAGGTTC

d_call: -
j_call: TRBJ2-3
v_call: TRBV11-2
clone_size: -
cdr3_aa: CASSSPGPRQYF
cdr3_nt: TGTGCCAGCAGCTCCCCGGGCCCTAGGCAGTATTTT

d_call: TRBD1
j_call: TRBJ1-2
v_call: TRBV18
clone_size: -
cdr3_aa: CASSQGTGIYGYTF
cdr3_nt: TGTGCCAGCTCACAGGGGACAGGGATCTATGGCTACACCTTC

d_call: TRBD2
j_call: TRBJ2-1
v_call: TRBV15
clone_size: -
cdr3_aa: CATSRVLAGALSYNEQFF
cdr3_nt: TGTGCCACCAGCAGAGTACTAGCGGGAGCTCTCTCCTACAATGAGCAGTTCTTC

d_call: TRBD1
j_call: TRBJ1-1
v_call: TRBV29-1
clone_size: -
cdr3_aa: CSVEEQSGGASEAFF
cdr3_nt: TGCAGCGTTGAAGAGCAGTCAGGGGGCGCATCTGAAGCTTTCTTT

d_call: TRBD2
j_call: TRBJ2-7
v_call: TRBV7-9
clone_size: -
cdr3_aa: CASSLLAGGYYEQYF
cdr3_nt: TGTGCCAGCAGCTTACTAGCGGGAGGATACTACGAGCAGTACTTC

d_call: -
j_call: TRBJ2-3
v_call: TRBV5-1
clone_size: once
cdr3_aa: CASRLAATASTDTQYF
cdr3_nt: TGCGCCAGCAGACTCGCGGCGACAGCTAGCACAGATACGCAGTATTTT

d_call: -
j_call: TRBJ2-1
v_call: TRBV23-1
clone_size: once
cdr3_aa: CASSPASRDNNEQFF
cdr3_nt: TGCGCCAGCAGTCCCGCGTCCAGAGATAACAATGAGCAGTTCTTC

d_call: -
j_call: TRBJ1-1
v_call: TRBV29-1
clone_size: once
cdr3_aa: CSAIWGTGPGNTEAFF
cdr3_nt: TGCAGCGCTATCTGGGGAACAGGCCCCGGGAACACTGAAGCTTTCTTT

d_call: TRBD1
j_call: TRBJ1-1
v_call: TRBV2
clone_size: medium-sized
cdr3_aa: CASSQDRERTEAFF
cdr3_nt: TGTGCCAGCAGTCAGGACAGGGAAAGAACTGAAGCTTTCTTT

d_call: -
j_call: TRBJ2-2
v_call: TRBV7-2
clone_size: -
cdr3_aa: CASHSAANTGELFF
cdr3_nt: TGTGCCAGCCACTCGGCCGCGAACACCGGGGAGCTGTTTTTT

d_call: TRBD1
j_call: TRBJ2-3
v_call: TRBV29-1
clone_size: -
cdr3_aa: CSVDGDRGPTDTQYF
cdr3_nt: TGCAGCGTTGACGGGGACAGGGGGCCCACAGATACGCAGTATTTT

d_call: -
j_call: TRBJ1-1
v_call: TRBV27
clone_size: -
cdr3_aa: CASSWSGNTEAFF
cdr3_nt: TGTGCCAGCAGTTGGAGTGGGAACACTGAAGCTTTCTTT

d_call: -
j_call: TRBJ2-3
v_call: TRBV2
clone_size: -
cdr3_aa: CASIGGDTQYF
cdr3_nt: TGTGCCAGCATAGGGGGAGATACGCAGTATTTT

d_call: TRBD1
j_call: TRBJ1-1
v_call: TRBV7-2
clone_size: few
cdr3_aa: CASSIRMTGTNTEAFF
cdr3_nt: TGTGCCAGCAGCATACGAATGACAGGGACGAACACTGAAGCTTTCTTT

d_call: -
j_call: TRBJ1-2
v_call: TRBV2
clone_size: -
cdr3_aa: CASSEGAGAYLGYTF
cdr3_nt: TGTGCCAGCAGTGAAGGGGCAGGGGCCTACCTCGGCTACACCTTC